This TCR beta chain emerged from a study of CD8 T cells in Susac syndrome. An input of about 0.5 to 1 ug of RNA was subjected to reverse transcription using random hexamers. Each CDR3 protein gets one entry after TCRdb re-called the immunoSEQ multiplex PCR reads with MiXCR. This table has 350,000 to 550,000 distinct CDR3 sequences, around 85% appearing once. This clonotype was counted between two and nine times. With V trimmed by 8 bases and J by 9 bases, 6 bases remained unmatched. There are 12 residues in the CDR3. Germline assignment: CDR1 SGHAT and CDR2 FQNNGV. The specimen sequenced was CD8+ T cells from PBMCs. The sequence was obtained from a human donor with multiple sclerosis. The chain links TRBV11-2 to TRBJ2-4; 8 bases are a match to TRBD2. CDR3 DNA: TGTGCCAGCCTTGACCTAGCGGGCATTCAGTACTTC. The encoded protein is CASLDLAGIQYF. The full variable domain, in which reference TRBV11-2 and TRBJ2-4 provide the parts outside the CDR3, is EAGVAQSPRYKIIEKRQSVAFWCNPISGHATLYWYQQILGQGPKLLIQFQNNGVVDDSQLPKDRFSAERLKGVDSTLKIQPAKLEDSAVYLCASLDLAGIQYFGAGTRLSVL.